These 8 T cell receptor beta chains were all obtained from the same sample, sequenced in a study of CD8 T cells in Susac syndrome. When the RNA was reverse transcribed, random hexamers were used with an input of roughly 0.45 to 1 ug. TCRdb independently ran MiXCR on the immunoSEQ multiplex PCR reads; one entry per CDR3 protein. The sample holds some 80,000 distinct CDR3 sequences; around 94% are singletons and the top ten take about 0.3%. Sequencing used CD8+ T cells from PBMCs. All receptors derive from a human donor in good health.

The chain couples TRBV29-1 to TRBJ2-1; D unresolved. V was cut by 0 bases and J by 3 bases, with 9 bases left in between. Per germline, CDR1 SQVTM and CDR2 ANQGSEA. The CDR3 runs 14 residues. DNA of the CDR3: TGCAGCGTTGAAGATCCGTCCGACTACAATGAGCAGTTCTTC. This gives the protein CSVEDPSDYNEQFF.

The V call is TRBV2, the J call TRBJ1-5; D perhaps matches TRBD1 (5 bases). Trimming took off 4 bases at V and 4 bases at J, with 14 bases between the two ends. Per the germline V gene, CDR1 is SNHLY and CDR2 is FYNNEI. The CDR3 totals 15 residues. CDR3 sequence: CASSVGQGTNQPQHF. CDR3 nucleotides: TGTGCCAGCAGTGTGGGTCAGGGAACGAATCAGCCCCAGCATTTT. The entire variable domain, with the rest obtained from reference TRBV2 and TRBJ1-5, is as follows: EPEVTQTPSHQVTQMGQEVILRCVPISNHLYFYWYRQILGQKVEFLVSFYNNEISEKSEIFDDQFSVERPDGSNFTLKIRSTKLEDSAMYFCASSVGQGTNQPQHFGDGTRLSIL.

This clonotype is a singleton in its sample. The gene calls are TRBV6-6 and TRBJ2-7, with D possibly being TRBD1 (5 bases). V was cut by 0 bases and J by 2 bases, with 11 bases left in between. From germline, CDR1 is MNHNY and CDR2 SVGAGI (reference sequence). This CDR3 has 15 residues. This CDR3 is CASSYSTAGTYEQYF. The CDR3 nucleotides are TGTGCCAGCAGTTACTCGACCGCAGGGACCTACGAGCAGTACTTC.

This chain connects TRBV29-1 to TRBJ2-3; 9 bases align to TRBD2. Germline V gives CDR1 SQVTM, CDR2 ANQGSEA. V was clipped by 4 bases and J by 3 bases; unmatched bases: 5. The CDR3 has 14 amino acids. CDR3 residues: CSVAASGATDTQYF. CDR3 DNA: TGCAGCGTTGCGGCTAGCGGGGCTACAGATACGCAGTATTTT.

This chain joins TRBV19 and TRBJ2-1; 14 bases line up with TRBD2. The CDR3 totals 16 residues. The V gene's germline CDR1 is LNHDA and CDR2 SQIVND (reference sequence). The junction had 7 bases not matched to a gene; V was cut back by 4 bases and J by 8 bases. This CDR3 reads CASSKRLAGGPDEQFF. Written as DNA, the CDR3 is TGTGCCAGTAGTAAACGACTAGCGGGAGGGCCGGATGAGCAGTTCTTC. The complete variable domain, with remaining parts taken from reference TRBV19 and TRBJ2-1, reads DGGITQSPKYLFRKEGQNVTLSCEQNLNHDAMYWYRQDPGQGLRLIYYSQIVNDFQKGDIAEGYSVSREKKESFPLTVTSAQKNPTAFYLCASSKRLAGGPDEQFFGPGTRLTVL.

This sequence joins TRBV14 and TRBJ1-2, with D possibly being TRBD1 (5 bases). V was clipped by 2 bases and J by 8 bases, with 12 bases between them. The CDR3 loop spans 13 amino acids. Per the germline V gene, CDR1 is SGHDN and CDR2 is FVKESK. The CDR3 DNA follows: TGTGCCAGCAGCCAACAGGGATTTTGGGGCTACACCTTC. Translation gives CASSQQGFWGYTF.

V and J are TRBV5-1 and TRBJ2-2; D might be TRBD1 (5 bases). The CDR3 is 14 amino acids. Germline lookup yields CDR1 SGHRS and CDR2 YFSETQ. The V end was cut by 2 bases, the J end by 5 bases, with 10 bases between. The CDR3 loop is CASSLQEKTGELFF. DNA for the CDR3: TGCGCCAGCAGCTTACAGGAAAAGACCGGGGAGCTGTTTTTT.

V usage is TRBV4-3 and J usage is TRBJ2-1; D possibly corresponds to TRBD2 (6 bases). Per the germline V gene, CDR1 is LGHNA and CDR2 is YSLEER. This CDR3 is built from 15 residues. Trimming cost V 2 bases and J 9 bases, with 17 bases left between them. The CDR3 here is CASSQKPLGGSEQFF. CDR3 nucleotides: TGCGCCAGCAGCCAAAAACCACTCGGGGGAAGTGAGCAGTTCTTC.